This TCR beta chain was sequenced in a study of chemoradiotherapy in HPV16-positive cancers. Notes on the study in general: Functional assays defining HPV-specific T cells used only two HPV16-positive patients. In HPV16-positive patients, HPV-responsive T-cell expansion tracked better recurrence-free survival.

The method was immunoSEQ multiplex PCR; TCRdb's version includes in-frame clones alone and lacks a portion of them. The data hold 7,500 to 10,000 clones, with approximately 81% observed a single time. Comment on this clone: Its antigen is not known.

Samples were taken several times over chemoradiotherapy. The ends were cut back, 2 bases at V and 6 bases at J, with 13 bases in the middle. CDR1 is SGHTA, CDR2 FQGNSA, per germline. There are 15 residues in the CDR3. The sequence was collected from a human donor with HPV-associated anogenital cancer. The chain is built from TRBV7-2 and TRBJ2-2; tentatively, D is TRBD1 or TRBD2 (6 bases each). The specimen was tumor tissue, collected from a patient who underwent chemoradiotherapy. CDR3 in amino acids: CASSLLTGGAGELFF. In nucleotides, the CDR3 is TGTGCCAGCAGCTTATTAACCGGGGGCGCCGGGGAGCTGTTTTTT.